These 4 T cell receptor beta chains share one sample of origin, sequenced in a study of control samples from healthy donors and cancer patients. Clones were read by immunoSEQ multiplex PCR, and TCRdb kept only the in-frame ones, dropping some. The profile shows around 250,000 clones, around 80% of them singletons. Sequencing was performed on PBMCs. These receptors came from a woman aged 60-75 years with lung cancer.

This chain links TRBV5-1 with TRBJ2-7, with D possibly called TRBD1 or TRBD2 (6 bases each). V was shortened by 8 bases and J by 2 bases, with 20 bases between the two germline ends. This CDR3 region has 15 residues. Germline CDR1 SGHRS, CDR2 YFSETQ. The CDR3 spells CASRFGGQLTYEQYF. The DNA for the CDR3 is TGCGCCAGTCGATTTGGGGGGCAACTAACCTACGAGCAGTACTTC.

The rearrangement joins TRBV18 to TRBJ2-7, with TRBD2 matching 15 bases. Looked up from germline, CDR1 is KGHSH and CDR2 is LQKENI. Trimming removed 6 bases from V and 4 bases from J; junction bases left unmatched: 16. The CDR3 spans 19 residues. In DNA form, the CDR3 reads TGTGCCAGCTCTCCTAACTCCGGGACTAGCGGGAGGTCCGATTACGAGCAGTACTTC. This sequence encodes CASSPNSGTSGRSDYEQYF.

In DNA, the CDR3 is TGTGCCAGTAGTCCAGCGTTTCTCGGGACCCAGTACTTC. As protein: CASSPAFLGTQYF. The rearrangement joins TRBV19 to TRBJ2-5; D is unclear. V lost 5 bases and J 7 bases, leaving 14 bases between the germline ends. The germline CDR1 and CDR2 sequences are LNHDA and SQIVND (reference sequence). The CDR3 spans 13 residues.

This clone was seen only a few times. The CDR3 DNA follows: TGCGCCAGCAGTGGGACCGGGACAGGGAGTTACAATGAGCAGTTCTTC. Translated, it gives CASSGTGTGSYNEQFF. V and J are TRBV10-2 and TRBJ2-1; 9 bases line up with TRBD1. The CDR3 contains 16 residues. From germline, CDR1 is WSHSY and CDR2 SAAADI. V trimming: 4 bases; J trimming: 4 bases; junction bases outside the gene matches: 8.